The next 10 T cell receptor beta chains were all read from a single sample in a study of beta chain features in type 1 diabetes. Every isolated RNA sample was fully reverse transcribed, so sequencing captured expressed TCRB transcripts. Generated by immunoSEQ multiplex PCR, the TCRdb table keeps only in-frame clones and is missing some. Found here are over 350,000 clones, roughly 16% of them singletons; the top ten hold approximately 0.02%. Material: naive CD4+ T cells from blood. These receptors originate from a woman between 18 and 29 years old in good health.

J is TRBJ2-7 and V is TRBV5-1; 8 positions match TRBD1. The germline CDR1 and CDR2 sequences are SGHRS and YFSETQ. V shed 1 base and J 4 bases; nucleotides not matched to a gene: 10. The CDR3 sequence is 16 residues long. In nucleotides, the CDR3 is TGCGCCAGCAGCTTGCAGGGGGCCTACTACAAATACGAGCAGTACTTC. It encodes CASSLQGAYYKYEQYF.

This clone was counted between two and nine times. The chain couples TRBV7-3 to TRBJ2-5; D unresolved. The CDR3 runs to 14 residues. Germline V gives CDR1 SGHTA, CDR2 FQGTGA. The V end lost 5 bases, the J end lost 5 bases, and 15 bases lay between the germline ends. CDR3 DNA sequence: TGTGCCAGCAGCCCCGGTCTCACGTCGGAGACCCAGTACTTC. It codes for CASSPGLTSETQYF.

The V and J genes are TRBV6-6 and TRBJ2-7; the match to TRBD2 covers 7 bases. The trim removed 4 bases at V and 3 bases at J, leaving 6 bases unmatched. Germline V gene sequence: CDR1 MNHNY, CDR2 SVGAGI (reference sequence). The CDR3 is made up of 14 amino acids. The CDR3 DNA follows: TGTGCCAGCAGTTCCGGGACTAATTTCTACGAGCAGTACTTC. Its translation is CASSSGTNFYEQYF.

This clone was observed a few times. The V call is TRBV4-3, the J call TRBJ2-7; unclear D gene. V was cut by 0 bases and J by 6 bases, with 12 bases left in between. Germline V gene data show CDR1 as LGHNA and CDR2 as YSLEER. The CDR3 has 14 residues. CDR3 sequence: CASSQDTQFGEQYF. CDR3 DNA: TGCGCCAGCAGCCAAGACACTCAATTCGGCGAGCAGTACTTC.

The chain employs TRBV29-1 and TRBJ2-7, with TRBD2 matching 15 bases. V shed 6 bases, J shed 6 bases, and the junction held 12 bases outside the gene matches. CDR1 is SQVTM and CDR2 is ANQGSEA in the germline V gene. The length of the CDR3 is 16 residues. The CDR3 DNA is TGCAGCGTCACCGGGACTAGCGGGAGGAGGAGTGGCGAGCAGTACTTC. Encoded protein: CSVTGTSGRRSGEQYF.

This sequence joins TRBV5-4 and TRBJ1-2; 7 nucleotides agree with TRBD1. The CDR3 runs 15 residues. Trimming at V came to 2 bases and at J to 2 bases, leaving 6 bases not matched to a gene. Germline V gives CDR1 SGHNT, CDR2 YYREEE (reference sequence). DNA for the CDR3: TGTGCCAGCAGCTTAACTAGGGACAGCAACTATGGCTACACCTTC. It encodes CASSLTRDSNYGYTF.

V and J are TRBV6-6 and TRBJ2-1, with 10 nucleotides matching TRBD2. This CDR3 spans 13 amino acids. V gave up 6 bases and J gave up 7 bases; unmatched junction bases: 3. CDR1 and CDR2 (germline): MNHNY, SVGAGI (reference sequence). Here the CDR3 DNA reads TGTGCCAGCAGGTCTAGCGGGAGTAATGAGCAGTTCTTC. This encodes CASRSSGSNEQFF.

V usage is TRBV6-6 and J usage is TRBJ2-7; the match to TRBD2 covers 9 bases. V lost 6 bases and J lost 3; bases outside the gene matches: 6. This CDR3 region has 14 residues. Germline CDR1 MNHNY, CDR2 SVGAGI (reference sequence). The CDR3 protein is CASRQGTSNYEQYF. The CDR3 bases are TGTGCCAGCAGGCAGGGGACTAGCAACTACGAGCAGTACTTC.

V and J are TRBV6-5 and TRBJ2-7; D not certain. CDR3 length: 14 amino acids. Trimming removed 0 bases at V and 0 bases at J, with 6 bases between. Germline V gene lookup returns CDR1 MNHEY and CDR2 SVGAGI. CDR3 sequence reads: CASSYSAHSYEQYF. As DNA, the CDR3 is TGTGCCAGCAGTTACTCAGCTCACTCCTACGAGCAGTACTTC.

The chain has TRBV28 and TRBJ2-1, with TRBD2 as a possible D gene (6 bases). Germline-derived CDR1 and CDR2 are MDHEN and SYDVKM. Trimming took off 2 bases at V and 9 bases at J, with 8 bases between the two ends. The CDR3 has 12 amino acids. This CDR3 reads CASSLGGSEQFF. In nucleotides, the CDR3 is TGTGCCAGCAGTTTAGGGGGGAGTGAGCAGTTCTTC.